The 31 T cell receptor beta chains below come from one sample, sequenced in a study of a mutant IDH1 vaccine in newly diagnosed glioma. Assay used: immunoSEQ multiplex PCR; TCRdb lists only in-frame clones, some missing. The sample yields fewer than 75,000 clones, roughly 84% seen once. What these receptors recognize is not known. Documented time point: week 11, during vaccination. Every vaccine dose comprised 300 ug of mutant IDH1 20-mer peptide plus topical imiquimod. The material was PBMCs, obtained from a glioma patient whose treatment included an IDH1 peptide vaccine. The receptors come from a woman aged 45-59 years with glioma.

This clone occurred a few times. The chain links TRBV29-1 to TRBJ1-5; TRBD1 matches at 8 bases. The germline V gene encodes CDR1 SQVTM and CDR2 ANQGSEA. J was trimmed by 7 bases and V by 4 bases; bases with no gene match: 9. The CDR3 is made up of 14 amino acids. CDR3 loop: CSVVTGDAPQPQHF. The DNA for the CDR3 is TGCAGCGTTGTGACAGGGGATGCCCCCCAGCCCCAGCATTTT.

The genes are TRBV19 and TRBJ1-5; no clear D. CDR1 and CDR2 from the germline V gene are LNHDA and SQIVND (reference sequence). The CDR3 runs to 15 residues. Trimming removed 5 bases at V and 7 bases at J, with 18 bases between. CDR3 region: CASSPLFGERQPQHF. The DNA for the CDR3 is TGTGCCAGTAGTCCTTTATTCGGGGAACGGCAGCCCCAGCATTTT.

This chain joins TRBV5-6 and TRBJ2-7, with 15 bases that match TRBD2. With 6 bases clipped from V and 6 bases from J, the junction kept 7 bases outside the gene matches. The V gene's germline CDR1 is SGHDT and CDR2 YYEEEE. This CDR3 spans 15 amino acids. This CDR3 reads CASNQGGLAGGEQYF. CDR3 coding DNA: TGTGCCAGCAACCAAGGGGGACTAGCGGGGGGCGAGCAGTACTTC. The variable domain in full, completed from reference TRBV5-6 and TRBJ2-7, reads DAGVTQSPTHLIKTRGQQVTLRCSPKSGHDTVSWYQQALGQGPQFIFQYYEEEERQRGNFPDRFSGHQFPNYSSELNVNALLLGDSALYLCASNQGGLAGGEQYFGPGTRLTVT.

V gene TRBV6-5 combines with J gene TRBJ2-3, with D maybe TRBD1 (5 bases). The CDR3 covers 12 residues. Germline lookup yields CDR1 MNHEY and CDR2 SVGAGI. V was cut by 4 bases and J by 8 bases, with 10 bases left in between. The CDR3 DNA reads as TGTGCCAGCAGTTCGGACACCTCTACGCAGTATTTT. Encoded protein: CASSSDTSTQYF.

The V call is TRBV7-9, the J call TRBJ2-2, with D possibly being TRBD2 (6 bases). This CDR3 region has 14 residues. Germline V CDR1 and CDR2: SEHNR, FQNEAQ (reference sequence). The germline V and J ends were trimmed by 4 bases and 7 bases, with 13 bases remaining between them. In nucleotides, the CDR3 is TGTGCCAGCAGCTCGGAACTAGCTGACGGGGAGCTGTTTTTT. Amino acid sequence: CASSSELADGELFF.

The V call is TRBV7-2, the J call TRBJ1-2; D not resolved. This CDR3 has 15 amino acids. V dropped 4 bases and J dropped 2 bases, with 14 bases sitting between them. CDR1 SGHTA and CDR2 FQGNSA come from the germline V gene. The CDR3 bases are TGTGCCAGCAGCTCCTTTGAGGGCAGCAACTATGGCTACACCTTC. It encodes CASSSFEGSNYGYTF.

This clone has a single count. The rearrangement links TRBV6-5 to TRBJ1-6; D is perhaps TRBD1 (6 bases). V was shortened by 4 bases and J by 0 bases, with 10 bases between the two germline ends. The CDR3 length is 16 residues. Germline loops: CDR1 MNHEY, CDR2 SVGAGI. CDR3 sequence reads: CASSFDRTSYNSPLHF. Written as DNA, the CDR3 is TGTGCCAGCAGTTTCGACAGGACCTCCTATAATTCACCCCTCCACTTT.

Notes on this clone: Relative to the germline gene, one junction end is altered; a read error may explain this. CDR3 amino acids: CASSFGARTEAFF. CDR3 bases: TGTGCCAGTAGTTTTGGGGCTAGGACTGAAGCTTTCTTT. The chain carries TRBV6-6 and TRBJ1-1; a weak D match, TRBD1 (5 bases). The CDR3 extends over 13 amino acids. Looked up from germline, CDR1 is MNHNY and CDR2 is SVGAGI (reference sequence).

V gene TRBV5-4 combines with J gene TRBJ1-4; D remains unclear. The CDR3 loop spans 13 amino acids. V gave up 4 bases and J gave up 6 bases, with 10 bases separating them. Germline loops: CDR1 SGHNT, CDR2 YYREEE (reference sequence). CDR3 in amino acids: CASSRAADEKLFF. The CDR3 coding sequence is TGTGCCAGCAGCCGAGCGGCCGATGAAAAACTGTTTTTT.

This clone was found once. The chain combines TRBV10-1 with TRBJ2-5; D is possibly TRBD1 or TRBD2 (6 bases each). This CDR3 is built from 15 residues. V shed 6 bases and J shed 1 base, with 15 bases lying between them. Germline-derived CDR1 and CDR2 are WNHNN and SYGVQD (reference sequence). The CDR3 DNA sequence: TGCGCCAGCAGCCAACGGGGGCACGGCCAAGAGACCCAGTACTTC. The encoded protein is CASSQRGHGQETQYF.

The V and J genes are TRBV30 and TRBJ2-1; the D is unclear. The germline V and J ends were trimmed by 3 bases and 12 bases, with 18 bases remaining between them. The CDR3 contains 13 residues. The germline CDR1 and CDR2 sequences are GTSNPN and SVGIG (reference sequence). The DNA for the CDR3 is TGTGCCTGGAGCCAAGTACTAAGGCGGTCGCAGTTCTTC. Translated: CAWSQVLRRSQFF.

The chain carries TRBV2 and TRBJ1-5; D is possibly TRBD1 (5 bases). CDR1 is SNHLY, CDR2 FYNNEI, per germline. V was clipped by 6 bases and J by 7 bases, with 13 bases between them. The CDR3 loop spans 13 amino acids. The CDR3 spells CASSETVRQPQHF. CDR3 in DNA: TGTGCCAGCAGCGAGACAGTAAGGCAGCCCCAGCATTTT. Full variable domain (outside the CDR3, taken from reference TRBV2 and TRBJ1-5): EPEVTQTPSHQVTQMGQEVILRCVPISNHLYFYWYRQILGQKVEFLVSFYNNEISEKSEIFDDQFSVERPDGSNFTLKIRSTKLEDSAMYFCASSETVRQPQHFGDGTRLSIL.

This clone was detected only a few times. The chain has TRBV5-1 and TRBJ1-1, with D perhaps matching TRBD1 (5 bases). CDR3 size: 15 residues. V gave up 3 bases and J gave up 5 bases, with 17 bases separating them. The germline gives CDR1 SGHRS, CDR2 YFSETQ. The CDR3 loop is CASSWGPGDQTEAFF. Here the CDR3 DNA reads TGCGCCAGCAGCTGGGGACCGGGGGATCAGACTGAAGCTTTCTTT.

V is TRBV7-9 and J is TRBJ1-1, with 7 bases matching TRBD1. J lost 11 bases, V lost 6 bases, and 12 bases had no gene match. The CDR3 has 13 residues. Germline V CDR1 and CDR2: SEHNR, FQNEAQ (reference sequence). The CDR3 sequence: CASRGQEGSAAFF. The CDR3 DNA follows: TGTGCCAGCAGAGGACAGGAGGGGTCCGCTGCTTTCTTT.

The chain recombines TRBV5-1 with TRBJ2-7; D call uncertain. Per germline, CDR1 SGHRS and CDR2 YFSETQ. Trimming removed 0 bases from V and 2 bases from J, with 9 bases in between. The CDR3 has 14 amino acids. The CDR3 loop reads CASSLVTPTYEQYF. CDR3 DNA: TGCGCCAGCAGCTTGGTGACACCGACCTACGAGCAGTACTTC.

The chain recombines TRBV7-2 with TRBJ2-2; the D is unclear. V gave up 6 bases and J gave up 5 bases, with 13 bases separating them. CDR3 size: 14 residues. Germline V CDR1 and CDR2: SGHTA, FQGNSA. Written as DNA, the CDR3 is TGTGCCAGCAGGAGCAGGAGTTCAACCGGGGAGCTGTTTTTT. Encoded protein: CASRSRSSTGELFF.

The chain combines TRBV4-2 with TRBJ2-1; D not resolved. This CDR3 has 15 amino acids. Germline V gives CDR1 LGHNA, CDR2 YNFKEQ. The V gene lost 0 bases and the J gene lost 9 bases, with 15 bases spanning the gap. The CDR3 loop reads CASSQEFRTPGEQFF. The CDR3 nucleotides are TGTGCCAGCAGCCAAGAGTTCAGGACCCCTGGTGAGCAGTTCTTC.

V gene TRBV5-8 combines with J gene TRBJ1-6, with D possibly TRBD1 on 6 matching bases. Per the germline V gene, CDR1 is SGHTS and CDR2 is YDEGEE. CDR3 length: 14 amino acids. Trimming took off 4 bases at V and 10 bases at J, with 15 bases between the two ends. DNA of the CDR3: TGTGCCAGCAGCACTGCCGGGACAAACTCACCCCTCCACTTT. It translates to CASSTAGTNSPLHF.

This clone has a handful of counts. The rearrangement joins TRBV20-1 to TRBJ1-1; D might be TRBD1 (6 bases). Trimming took off 6 bases at V and 6 bases at J, with 11 bases between the two ends. The germline V gene has CDR1 DFQATT and CDR2 SNEGSKA (reference sequence). The CDR3 covers 11 residues. The CDR3 sequence: CSASRGAEAFF. CDR3 coding DNA: TGCAGTGCGTCGAGGGGGGCTGAAGCTTTCTTT.

The gene calls are TRBV5-1 and TRBJ2-3, with 9 bases lining up with TRBD2. V was clipped by 2 bases and J by 6 bases; unmatched bases: 13. Germline V CDR1 and CDR2: SGHRS, YFSETQ. This CDR3 is built from 17 residues. CDR3 sequence (DNA): TGCGCCAGCAGCTTTCTCGCTAGCGGGGCCCGCGGGGATACGCAGTATTTT. Translating it yields CASSFLASGARGDTQYF.

J is TRBJ1-4 and V is TRBV13; D gene unclear. V shed 2 bases and J shed 3 bases, with 16 bases lying between them. The CDR3 is 17 amino acids. From germline, CDR1 is PRHDT and CDR2 FYEKMQ (reference sequence). The CDR3 nucleotides read TGTGCCAGCAGCTTATCCGGACCAAAAGCGGCTAATGAAAAACTGTTTTTT. This encodes CASSLSGPKAANEKLFF.

The rearrangement joins TRBV6-5 to TRBJ1-4; possibly TRBD1 for D (6 bases). V lost 4 bases to trimming and J lost 7 bases, with 19 bases between them. The CDR3 length is 16 residues. Germline V gene sequence: CDR1 MNHEY, CDR2 SVGAGI. The CDR3 region has the DNA TGTGCCAGCAGTTTAGTGATAGGGGGAGTCGGTGAAAAACTGTTTTTT. As protein: CASSLVIGGVGEKLFF.

The table lists this clone with a few counts. The chain has TRBV9 and TRBJ1-2, with a tentative D call TRBD1 (6 bases). The V end lost 3 bases, the J end lost 5 bases, and 8 bases lay between the germline ends. Germline lookup yields CDR1 SGDLS and CDR2 YYNGEE. The CDR3 has 12 residues. The CDR3 protein is CASSEGGYGYTF. The CDR3 DNA reads as TGTGCCAGCAGCGAGGGGGGGTATGGCTACACCTTC.

The CDR3 reads CASSPRGGLTEAFF. CDR3 nucleotide sequence: TGCGCCAGCAGCCCGAGGGGGGGCCTCACTGAAGCTTTCTTT. The chain has TRBV5-1 and TRBJ1-1; tentatively, D is TRBD1 (6 bases). The CDR3 has 14 residues. From germline, CDR1 is SGHRS and CDR2 YFSETQ. Between the trimmed V and J ends, which lost 4 bases and 4 bases, there was a span of 14 bases.

The chain employs TRBV19 and TRBJ1-4; no clear D. The CDR3 sequence is 17 residues long. Germline V lookup: CDR1 LNHDA, CDR2 SQIVND (reference sequence). V was pared by 5 bases and J by 0 bases, with 16 bases between. CDR3 in DNA: TGTGCCAGTAGTTATCAGGTAGTTCCCACAACTAATGAAAAACTGTTTTTT. It specifies CASSYQVVPTTNEKLFF.

This clone has only one observation. CDR3 in DNA: TGTGCCAGCAGCACCGAGGAGGGTAGCACAGATACGCAGTATTTT. As protein: CASSTEEGSTDTQYF. The chain uses TRBV6-4 and TRBJ2-3; perhaps TRBD2 as D (6 bases). Trimming took off 6 bases at V and 0 bases at J, with 13 bases between the two ends. The CDR3 has 15 residues. The germline gives CDR1 MRHNA, CDR2 SNTAGT.

The sample holds a few counts of this clone. The V and J genes are TRBV27 and TRBJ2-3; 12 nucleotides agree with TRBD2. J gave up 5 bases and V 1 base, and 10 bases lay outside the gene matches. The length of the CDR3 is 18 residues. Germline V gene sequence: CDR1 MNHEY, CDR2 SMNVEV (reference sequence). In DNA form, the CDR3 reads TGTGCCAGCAGTTTATACAGTCCTAGCGGGGGGGCGAGAGATACGCAGTATTTT. Amino acid sequence: CASSLYSPSGGARDTQYF.

The chain combines TRBV5-1 with TRBJ2-4; unclear D gene. V lost 4 bases to trimming and J lost 1 base, with 15 bases between them. CDR3 length: 16 residues. Germline V gives CDR1 SGHRS, CDR2 YFSETQ. This CDR3 is CASSQDLNAAKNIQYF. CDR3 DNA: TGCGCCAGCAGCCAGGACCTTAACGCGGCCAAAAACATTCAGTACTTC.

The CDR3 loop reads CASSTGQTNTGELFF. The DNA of the CDR3 is TGTGCCAGCAGTACGGGACAGACGAACACCGGGGAGCTGTTTTTT. The V and J genes are TRBV6-5 and TRBJ2-2; 7 bases agree with TRBD1. Germline V gene sequence: CDR1 MNHEY, CDR2 SVGAGI. Unmatched junction bases numbered 3, after V lost 5 bases and J lost 0 bases. CDR3 length: 15 amino acids.

Comments on this clone: The junction departs from germline at one end; a sequencing error may be responsible. V gene TRBV5-6 combines with J gene TRBJ1-2, with a tentative D call TRBD1 (6 bases). This CDR3 comprises 12 residues. The germline CDR1 and CDR2 sequences are SGHDT and YYEEEE. The CDR3 spells CASSLPDSFPYF. DNA of the CDR3: TGTGCCAGCAGCTTGCCGGACAGTTTCCCCTACTTC. Variable domain in full (rest from reference TRBV5-6 and TRBJ1-2): DAGVTQSPTHLIKTRGQQVTLRCSPKSGHDTVSWYQQALGQGPQFIFQYYEEEERQRGNFPDRFSGHQFPNYSSELNVNALLLGDSALYLCASSLPDSFPYFGSGTRLTVV.

The chain is built from TRBV7-2 and TRBJ1-1; possibly TRBD1 for D (5 bases). From germline, CDR1 is SGHTA and CDR2 FQGNSA. This CDR3 region has 12 residues. Trimming removed 5 bases from V and 10 bases from J, with 14 bases in between. The CDR3 spells CASSRGSHGAFF. The CDR3 DNA reads as TGTGCCAGCAGCCGGGGGAGTCATGGAGCTTTCTTT.